The 29 T cell receptor beta chains given below trace back to one sample, sequenced in a study of beta chain features in type 1 diabetes. Study-level points and caveats: Type 1 diabetes patients showed a moderate but significant shortening of TCRB CDR3s in all four CD4+ subsets.

The antigens for these receptors are not known. The whole isolated RNA underwent reverse transcription, so sequencing captured expressed TCRB transcripts. TCRdb's copy holds only in-frame clones and misses some; the assay was immunoSEQ multiplex PCR. The sample records roughly 330,000 clones, roughly 12% being singletons. The sample consisted of naive CD4+ T cells from blood. The receptors derive from a woman aged 18 to 35 with type 1 diabetes.

V and J are TRBV7-2 and TRBJ2-1; possibly TRBD1 for D (6 bases). Per germline, CDR1 SGHTA and CDR2 FQGNSA. V lost 5 bases, J lost 5 bases, and 22 bases lay in between. The CDR3 covers 17 residues. The CDR3 DNA reads as TGTGCCAGCAGCGCCCCCCCCAGGGGTTATGTAGACAATGAGCAGTTCTTC. This sequence encodes CASSAPPRGYVDNEQFF.

This chain connects TRBV30 to TRBJ2-7; D is unresolved. The CDR3 contains 14 residues. The V end lost 0 bases, the J end lost 5 bases, and 14 bases lay between the germline ends. The germline gives CDR1 GTSNPN, CDR2 SVGIG (reference sequence). CDR3 residues: CAWSVDLHEDEQYF. The CDR3 nucleotides are TGTGCCTGGAGTGTAGATCTACATGAGGACGAGCAGTACTTC.

This clone showed up just once. This chain joins TRBV21-1 and TRBJ2-5; TRBD2 is the table's D call and was not checked against the DNA. TRBV21-1 is termed a pseudogene. The CDR3 covers 16 residues. The CDR3 sequence: CASSKASSRAVETQYF. CDR3 bases: TGTGCCAGCAGCAAAGCCTCTTCGCGGGCGGTGGAGACCCAGTACTTC.

This clone has only a few counts. This rearrangement joins TRBV9 to TRBJ2-3, with 9 bases lining up with TRBD1. The J segment lost 0 bases and the V segment lost 3 bases, leaving 2 bases of the junction unmatched. CDR3 length: 15 residues. Germline V gives CDR1 SGDLS, CDR2 YYNGEE. The CDR3 DNA reads TGTGCCAGCAGCGGGGGACAGGGAAGCACAGATACGCAGTATTTT. This gives the protein CASSGGQGSTDTQYF. Filled out from reference TRBV9 and TRBJ2-3, the complete variable domain reads DSGVTQTPKHLITATGQRVTLRCSPRSGDLSVYWYQQSLDQGLQFLIQYYNGEERAKGNILERFSAQQFPDLHSELNLSSLELGDSALYFCASSGGQGSTDTQYFGPGTRLTVL.

The chain carries TRBV6-6 and TRBJ2-7; TRBD1 matches 9 bases. This CDR3 comprises 14 residues. V shed 7 bases and J 2 bases; nucleotides not matched to a gene: 6. CDR1 is MNHNY and CDR2 is SVGAGI in the germline V gene (reference sequence). Here the CDR3 DNA reads TGTGCCAGCATGACCGGGACAGGGACCTACGAGCAGTACTTC. Translating it yields CASMTGTGTYEQYF.

The chain joins TRBV29-1 to TRBJ2-3, with D unclear. The CDR3 runs 13 residues. The V gene's germline CDR1 is SQVTM and CDR2 ANQGSEA. Trimming took 1 base from V and 0 from J, leaving 5 bases between them. The CDR3 region is CSVEVTSTDTQYF. CDR3 nucleotides: TGCAGCGTTGAAGTGACTAGCACAGATACGCAGTATTTT.

In this sample, this clone turned up a few times. The chain employs TRBV2 and TRBJ1-1, with a tentative D call TRBD1 (6 bases). Looked up from germline, CDR1 is SNHLY and CDR2 is FYNNEI. The ends were cut back, 3 bases at V and 5 bases at J, with 16 bases in the middle. CDR3 length: 15 residues. The CDR3 nucleotides are TGTGCCAGCAGTGACCCAGCGGGGGCGCGGACTGAAGCTTTCTTT. Residues: CASSDPAGARTEAFF.

The chain is built from TRBV28 and TRBJ2-7; 13 positions match TRBD2. Germline CDR1 MDHEN, CDR2 SYDVKM. This CDR3 is 15 amino acids long. The J segment lost 5 bases and the V segment lost 4 bases, leaving 5 bases of the junction unmatched. This CDR3 reads CASSSWTSGSHEQYF. The DNA for the CDR3 is TGTGCCAGCAGTTCCTGGACTAGCGGGAGCCACGAGCAGTACTTC.

This clone has more than one count but fewer than ten. V and J are TRBV7-3 and TRBJ2-3; 10 nucleotides match TRBD2. The CDR3 loop spans 14 amino acids. Trimming removed 8 bases from V and 1 base from J; junction bases left unmatched: 3. The germline V gene has CDR1 SGHTA and CDR2 FQGTGA. The CDR3 nucleotides are TGTGCCAGCCGAGCGGGAGGGGGCACAGATACGCAGTATTTT. Translation: CASRAGGGTDTQYF.

This clone appeared a few times. The CDR3 DNA follows: TGTGCCAGCAGTTTATCAGGGCCGGCCAATCAGCCCCAGCATTTT. Encoded protein: CASSLSGPANQPQHF. The chain couples TRBV28 to TRBJ1-5; D may be TRBD1 (5 bases). V lost 1 base to trimming and J lost 3 bases, with 10 bases between them. CDR3 length: 15 residues. CDR1 is MDHEN, CDR2 SYDVKM, per germline. The whole variable domain, filled in from reference TRBV28 and TRBJ1-5, reads DVKVTQSSRYLVKRTGEKVFLECVQDMDHENMFWYRQDPGLGLRLIYFSYDVKMKEKGDIPEGYSVSREKKERFSLILESASTNQTSMYLCASSLSGPANQPQHFGDGTRLSIL.

This chain connects TRBV30 to TRBJ2-7; a weak D match, TRBD1 (5 bases). Trimming took 0 bases from V and 6 from J, leaving 15 bases between them. The CDR3 has 14 amino acids. Germline V CDR1 and CDR2: GTSNPN, SVGIG (reference sequence). The CDR3: CAWSVSQGRGEQYF. As DNA, the CDR3 is TGTGCCTGGAGTGTATCCCAAGGTAGGGGCGAGCAGTACTTC.

The table lists this clone with a few counts. The CDR3 spells CASSSQGEQYF. The DNA of the CDR3 is TGTGCCAGCAGTTCCCAGGGGGAGCAGTACTTC. This chain uses TRBV6-5 with TRBJ2-7, with D possibly TRBD1 on 6 matching bases. Deletions cut 4 bases from V and 7 bases from J, with 8 bases between. The germline V gene has CDR1 MNHEY and CDR2 SVGAGI. CDR3 length: 11 amino acids.

This chain connects TRBV19 to TRBJ2-2, with a tentative D call TRBD1 (6 bases). Germline CDR1 reads LNHDA; CDR2 reads SQIVND (reference sequence). V lost 2 bases to trimming and J lost 0 bases, with 10 bases between them. This CDR3 is 16 amino acids long. The CDR3 sequence: CASSISRQANTGELFF. CDR3 sequence (DNA): TGTGCCAGTAGTATAAGTCGACAGGCGAACACCGGGGAGCTGTTTTTT.

This clone was detected only a few times. The chain carries TRBV30 and TRBJ1-1; D remains unclear. V was pared by 2 bases and J by 11 bases, with 12 bases between. In germline, CDR1 is GTSNPN, CDR2 SVGIG (reference sequence). The CDR3 length is 11 residues. Written as DNA, the CDR3 is TGTGCCTGGAGTCCGGCAGGCTGGGCTTTCTTT. It is translated as CAWSPAGWAFF.

The chain employs TRBV14 and TRBJ1-2; TRBD1 might be the D (6 bases). The germline CDR1 and CDR2 sequences are SGHDN and FVKESK. V was pared by 0 bases and J by 5 bases, with 16 bases between. CDR3 length: 16 residues. The CDR3 region has the DNA TGTGCCAGCAGCCAAGATCGCAGGGGCGAAGGGTATGGCTACACCTTC. Amino acids: CASSQDRRGEGYGYTF.

This clone was seen only a few times. The genes are TRBV5-1 and TRBJ1-1; the D gene is possibly TRBD1 (5 bases). CDR1 and CDR2 from the germline V gene are SGHRS and YFSETQ. The germline V and J ends were trimmed by 0 bases and 0 bases, with 9 bases remaining between them. This CDR3 is built from 15 residues. The CDR3 nucleotides read TGCGCCAGCAGCTTGGGTTCAGGGATGAACACTGAAGCTTTCTTT. Its translation is CASSLGSGMNTEAFF.

This clone showed up just once. The chain uses TRBV9 and TRBJ2-3, with TRBD1 matching 8 bases. V was clipped by 3 bases and J by 4 bases; unmatched bases: 4. Per the germline V gene, CDR1 is SGDLS and CDR2 is YYNGEE. This CDR3 comprises 14 residues. The CDR3 bases are TGTGCCAGCAGCGGACAGGGGTATCCAGATACGCAGTATTTT. Residues: CASSGQGYPDTQYF.

This clone was found a few times. The V call is TRBV25-1, the J call TRBJ2-7, with 8 bases matching TRBD2. This CDR3 region has 13 residues. CDR1 is MGHDK, CDR2 SYGVNS, per germline. Trimming took 4 bases from V and 5 from J; bases not matched to a gene: 4. The CDR3 DNA follows: TGTGCCAGCAGTGCCTCCGGGGGGGACGAGCAGTACGTC. Amino acids: CASSASGGDEQYV.

V gene TRBV30 combines with J gene TRBJ1-2; 9 bases fit TRBD1. The CDR3 has 15 amino acids. Germline V gives CDR1 GTSNPN, CDR2 SVGIG (reference sequence). V was pared by 3 bases and J by 5 bases, with 10 bases of the junction left unmatched. The CDR3 is CAWSSPWTGAYGYTF. The CDR3 DNA follows: TGTGCCTGGAGCTCCCCGTGGACAGGGGCTTATGGCTACACCTTC.

This clone has a handful of counts. At the DNA level, this CDR3 is encoded by other sequences in the same sample as well. The chain couples TRBV7-3 to TRBJ2-2; D remains unclear. The V and J ends lost 2 bases and 6 bases respectively, with 4 bases between them. CDR1 SGHTA and CDR2 FQGTGA come from the germline V gene. The CDR3 spans 12 residues. CDR3 loop: CASSLSSGELFF. CDR3 sequence (DNA): TGTGCCAGCAGCTTATCGTCCGGGGAGCTGTTTTTT.

The J gene is TRBJ2-7, the V gene TRBV7-3; TRBD2 matches 7 bases. V trimming: 1 base; J trimming: 6 bases; junction bases outside the gene matches: 3. Looked up from germline, CDR1 is SGHTA and CDR2 is FQGTGA. The CDR3 sequence is 13 residues long. CDR3 loop: CASSLMGRGEQYF. In nucleotides, the CDR3 is TGTGCCAGCAGCTTAATGGGGAGGGGCGAGCAGTACTTC.

The CDR3 loop is CASSFRVDQPQHF. The CDR3 bases are TGTGCCAGTAGTTTCAGGGTGGATCAGCCCCAGCATTTT. V gene TRBV19 combines with J gene TRBJ1-5, with D possibly matching TRBD1 (5 bases). The V and J ends lost 5 bases and 5 bases respectively, with 10 bases between them. The CDR3 spans 13 residues. The germline V gene encodes CDR1 LNHDA and CDR2 SQIVND (reference sequence).

V is TRBV7-3 and J is TRBJ2-3; 8 bases are a match to TRBD2. Per the germline V gene, CDR1 is SGHTA and CDR2 is FQGTGA. The CDR3 is made up of 18 amino acids. Germline trimming cut 5 bases from V and 0 bases from J; bases unmatched to any gene: 13. CDR3 nucleotides: TGTGCCAGCAGCCAAACTAGCGGAAGCCTACTTAGCACAGATACGCAGTATTTT. This sequence encodes CASSQTSGSLLSTDTQYF.

The chain is built from TRBV6-6 and TRBJ1-2; TRBD1 is a possible D gene (5 bases). Germline CDR1 reads MNHNY; CDR2 reads SVGAGI (reference sequence). Trimming took 5 bases from V and 6 from J, leaving 13 bases between them. This CDR3 contains 13 residues. The chain's CDR3 is CASSIGGGDGYTF. CDR3 nucleotides: TGTGCCAGCAGTATCGGGGGAGGTGATGGCTACACCTTC.

The sample holds a few counts of this clone. The rearrangement joins TRBV2 to TRBJ1-2, with D maybe TRBD1 (6 bases). This CDR3 comprises 14 residues. V lost 5 bases, J lost 7 bases, and 17 bases lay in between. The V gene's germline CDR1 is SNHLY and CDR2 FYNNEI. CDR3: CASSPQQTGPGYTF. The CDR3 DNA sequence: TGTGCCAGCAGTCCCCAACAAACAGGGCCTGGCTACACCTTC.

The chain recombines TRBV19 with TRBJ2-1; perhaps TRBD2 as D (6 bases). The CDR3 spans 15 residues. V was pared by 5 bases and J by 8 bases, with 19 bases between. Germline CDR1 and CDR2: LNHDA and SQIVND (reference sequence). CDR3 nucleotide sequence: TGTGCCAGTAGTCACCAGACTTGGGGAGGCGATGAGCAGTTCTTC. Encoded protein: CASSHQTWGGDEQFF.

The chain links TRBV18 to TRBJ1-1; no clear D gene. The CDR3 contains 13 residues. Per germline, CDR1 KGHSH and CDR2 LQKENI. Trimming took off 3 bases at V and 6 bases at J, with 11 bases between the two ends. The CDR3 sequence: CASSPPGGPEAFF. DNA for the CDR3: TGTGCCAGCTCACCTCCGGGCGGGCCTGAAGCTTTCTTT.

The CDR3 loop is CASSFSSGGAYEQYV. The CDR3 coding sequence is TGTGCCAGCAGTTTCTCTAGCGGTGGAGCCTACGAGCAGTACGTC. The V gene is TRBV28, the J gene TRBJ2-7, with 7 bases lining up with TRBD2. CDR1 is MDHEN and CDR2 is SYDVKM in the germline V gene. The CDR3 covers 15 residues. Trimming removed 3 bases from V and 2 bases from J; junction bases left unmatched: 7.

This clone showed up just a few times. The chain recombines TRBV5-1 with TRBJ2-5; D may be TRBD1 (6 bases). Germline-derived CDR1 and CDR2 are SGHRS and YFSETQ. This CDR3 region has 15 residues. V lost 0 bases, J lost 1 base, and 10 bases lay in between. CDR3 region: CASSLGTGTQETQYF. The CDR3 DNA reads TGCGCCAGCAGCTTGGGCACAGGGACCCAAGAGACCCAGTACTTC. Together with reference TRBV5-1 and TRBJ2-5, the CDR3 gives the full variable domain: KAGVTQTPRYLIKTRGQQVTLSCSPISGHRSVSWYQQTPGQGLQFLFEYFSETQRNKGNFPGRFSGRQFSNSRSEMNVSTLELGDSALYLCASSLGTGTQETQYFGPGTRLLVL.